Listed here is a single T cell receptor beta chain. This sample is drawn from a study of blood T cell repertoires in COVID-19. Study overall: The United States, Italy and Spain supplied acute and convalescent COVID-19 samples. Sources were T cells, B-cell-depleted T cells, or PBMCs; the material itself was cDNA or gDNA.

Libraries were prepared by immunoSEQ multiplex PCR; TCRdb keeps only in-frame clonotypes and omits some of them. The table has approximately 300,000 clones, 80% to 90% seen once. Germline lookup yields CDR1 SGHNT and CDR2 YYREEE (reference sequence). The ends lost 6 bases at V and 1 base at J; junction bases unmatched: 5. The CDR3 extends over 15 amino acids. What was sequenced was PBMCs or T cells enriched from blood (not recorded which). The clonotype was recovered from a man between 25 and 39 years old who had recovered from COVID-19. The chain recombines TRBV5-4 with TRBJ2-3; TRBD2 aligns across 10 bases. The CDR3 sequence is CASTSSGSRTDTQYF. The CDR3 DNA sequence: TGTGCCAGCACATCTAGCGGGAGTCGCACAGATACGCAGTATTTT.